This T cell receptor (beta chain) emerged from a study of beta chain features in type 1 diabetes. In the case of this clone: Its antigen is unknown.

Overall study results and limits: Fewer insertions but more deletions were seen at VDJ junctions in type 1 diabetes patients.

Reverse transcription of all isolated RNA meant that expressed TCRB transcripts were sequenced. Generated by immunoSEQ multiplex PCR, the TCRdb table keeps only in-frame clones and is missing some. The table records 250,000 to 350,000 clones, 11% of them present only once. This sequence was found in a woman in her thirties in good health. The specimen sequenced was naive CD4+ T cells from blood.

The CDR3 DNA sequence: TGTGCCAGCAGCTTAGGTGTACAGGGCCATGAGCAGTTCTTC. It codes for CASSLGVQGHEQFF. The chain uses TRBV7-2 and TRBJ2-1, with a tentative D call TRBD1 (6 bases). This CDR3 comprises 14 residues. The V end was cut by 1 base, the J end by 8 bases, with 12 bases between. Germline V gene sequence: CDR1 SGHTA, CDR2 FQGNSA.